This T cell receptor beta chain was sequenced in a study of OX40 agonist ivuxolimab in advanced cancers. Assay used: immunoSEQ multiplex PCR; TCRdb lists only in-frame clones, some missing. The data show tens of thousands of clones, approximately 81% seen once. V shed 3 bases and J 1 base; nucleotides not matched to a gene: 0. Germline CDR1 PRHDT, CDR2 FYEKMQ (reference sequence). This CDR3 comprises 14 residues. Sequences were derived from CD4+ or CD8+ T cells sorted from blood, sampled in a trial of the OX40 agonist ivuxolimab. The clonotype comes from an adult with an advanced solid tumor such as melanoma, head and neck, liver or kidney cancer. The V gene is TRBV13, the J gene TRBJ2-3, with 8 bases lining up with TRBD2. CDR3 protein: CASSFGGGTDTQYF. The CDR3 DNA sequence: TGTGCCAGCAGCTTCGGGGGGGGCACAGATACGCAGTATTTT.